This T cell receptor beta chain appears in the sequencing data of a study of blood T cell repertoires in COVID-19. Study-level information: COVID-19 samples, acute and convalescent, were from the United States, Italy and Spain. Sample material is recorded as cDNA or gDNA derived from T cells, B-cell-depleted T cells, or PBMCs.

Trimming left V 0 bases short and J 8 bases short, with 11 bases between. The CDR3 sequence is 15 residues long. The V gene's germline CDR1 is MNHEY and CDR2 SVGAGI. This clone was observed once. Per the original methods: Amplification from reference gene primers served as the basis for estimated nucleated cell counts. TCRdb keeps only in-frame clones here, not all; method: immunoSEQ multiplex PCR. That table supplies the V and J calls and clone size; D and trimming were determined from the DNA. The sample yields over 95,000 clones, 88% seen once. The TCR originated in a woman aged 65 to 85 who had recovered from COVID-19. V and J are TRBV6-5 and TRBJ1-6; D call uncertain. Material: peripheral blood. The CDR3 DNA follows: TGTGCCAGCAGTTACTCGATTAACACAGATTCACCCCTCCACTTT. This gives the protein CASSYSINTDSPLHF.